This T cell receptor beta chain was captured by sequencing in a study of blood T cell repertoires in COVID-19. Background on the study: Acute and convalescent COVID-19 samples came from the United States, Italy and Spain.

Germline V gene lookup returns CDR1 SGHDT and CDR2 YYEEEE. The CDR3 runs to 17 residues. As regards this clone: Sequence at one end of the junction differs from germline and may be a read error.

Patients of the Seattle cohort, enrolled during active infection, were followed longitudinally. Assay: immunoSEQ multiplex PCR; the TCRdb copy retains only in-frame clones and omits some. The sample includes under 70,000 clones, approximately 88% of them seen just once. The TCR sequence derives from a woman aged 55-69 years with COVID-19, enrolled during active disease. Sequenced input: peripheral blood. The V call is TRBV5-6, the J call TRBJ2-6, with 7 positions matching TRBD2. CDR3 DNA: TGCCCCGACCCCCCGGGGAGGGTGTGGGCTGGGGCCAACGTCCTGACTTTC. Translation gives CPDPPGRVWAGANVLTF.